This T cell receptor (beta chain) was recorded in a study of blood T cell repertoires in COVID-19 (dated by TCRdb to 2018 to 2020). Regarding the complete study: Collaborator samples came from the United States, Italy and Spain and covered acute and convalescent phases of COVID-19. Samples came from the ongoing ImmuneRACE study (first 160 participants) plus 1,254 subjects from 6 global collaborators. Where available, HLA class I and class II types were taken from metadata supplied by the sample provider and were not determined by assay-based typing. The material from the prospective study consisted of cDNA or gDNA derived from T cells, B-cell-depleted T cells, or PBMCs. The dataset comprised deeply sampled blood TCRbeta repertoires from subjects exposed to, actively infected with, or recovered from COVID-19. A freely available public database, intended as a resource for researchers studying the immune response to SARS-CoV-2, is where the repertoires were released. A de-identified subject ID, COVID-19 status, age in years and sex were almost always included in the sample metadata.

Whole blood was collected in K2EDTA tubes by collaborating institutions according to the institutions' own protocols. For TCRbeta analysis, collaborators shipped samples in one of three forms: frozen whole blood, isolated PBMCs, or DNA extracted from either of those sample types. The CDR3 holds 13 amino acids from the cysteine to the phenylalanine. Only the CDR3 DNA is retained, 39 bases long and in frame from the first base. From the germline V gene (reference sequence), CDR1 is GTSNPN and CDR2 is SVGIG. V drops 2 bases and J drops 6 bases, leaving 13 bases in between. Concerning this clone: What this receptor recognizes is not known. It has no much larger one-base neighbor in the sample; base qualities were not kept.

General study outcomes and caveats: The quantity of clinical and demographic metadata differed by source and by participant and was supplied without curation.

TCRbeta CDR3 regions were amplified from genomic DNA by means of the immunoSEQ Assay, a bias-controlled multiplex PCR. Concerning the study's data processing: The number of nucleated cells in each sample was estimated from the amplification of reference gene primers within the assay. To quantify the absolute abundance of each unique TCRbeta CDR3 rearrangement, sequence reads were collapsed and filtered. Productive Simpson clonality was computed per sample as the square root of Simpson's diversity index over productive rearrangements. The source is immuneACCESS, and TCRdb retained only in-frame sequences with V and J called. Part of the clones is not carried over; for the studies checked, unresolved V genes explain less than half of this, and the remainder is unexplained. The V and J calls and the clone size are those of that table, but D and trimming were determined from the DNA. Recorded for this sample are about 170,000 clones; approximately 86% of them occurred a single time. The ten largest clones add up to around 6.5% of the sample.

Here the chain combines TRBV30 and TRBJ1-1; the D segment could be TRBD1, given 6 matching bases. The sequencing sample was made of peripheral blood. The receptor was isolated from a woman of 80 years or more in a cohort sampled during active or convalescent COVID-19. The DNA sequence follows: TGTGCCTGGAGTTTAGGGGGGGCTGCTGAAGCTTTCTTT. Translated, this is CAWSLGGAAEAFF.